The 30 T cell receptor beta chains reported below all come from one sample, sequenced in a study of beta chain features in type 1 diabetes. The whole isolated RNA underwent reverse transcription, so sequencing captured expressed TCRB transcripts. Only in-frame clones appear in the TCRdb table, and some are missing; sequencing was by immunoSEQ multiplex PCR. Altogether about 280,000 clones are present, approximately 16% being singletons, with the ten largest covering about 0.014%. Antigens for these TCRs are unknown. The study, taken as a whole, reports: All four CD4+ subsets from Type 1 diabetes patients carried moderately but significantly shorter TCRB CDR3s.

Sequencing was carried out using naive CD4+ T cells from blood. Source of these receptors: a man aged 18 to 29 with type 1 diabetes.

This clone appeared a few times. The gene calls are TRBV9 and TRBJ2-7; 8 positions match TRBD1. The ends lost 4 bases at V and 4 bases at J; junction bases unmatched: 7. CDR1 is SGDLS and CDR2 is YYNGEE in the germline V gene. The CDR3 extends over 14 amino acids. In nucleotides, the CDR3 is TGTGCCAGCAGCCCATTAACAGGGGGATACGAGCAGTACTTC. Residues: CASSPLTGGYEQYF.

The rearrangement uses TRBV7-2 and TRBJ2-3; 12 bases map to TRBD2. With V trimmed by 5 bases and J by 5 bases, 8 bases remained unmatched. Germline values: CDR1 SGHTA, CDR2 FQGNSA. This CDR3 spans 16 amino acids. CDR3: CASSTLAGGPGDTQYF. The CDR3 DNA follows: TGTGCCAGCAGCACCCTAGCGGGGGGGCCAGGAGATACGCAGTATTTT.

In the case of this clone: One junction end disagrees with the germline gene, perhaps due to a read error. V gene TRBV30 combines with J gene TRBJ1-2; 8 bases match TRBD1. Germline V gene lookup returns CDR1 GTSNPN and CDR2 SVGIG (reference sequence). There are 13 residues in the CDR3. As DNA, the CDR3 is TGTGCCTGGAGACTAAAAGCCGGGACAGGCCTCTTCTTC. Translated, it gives CAWRLKAGTGLFF.

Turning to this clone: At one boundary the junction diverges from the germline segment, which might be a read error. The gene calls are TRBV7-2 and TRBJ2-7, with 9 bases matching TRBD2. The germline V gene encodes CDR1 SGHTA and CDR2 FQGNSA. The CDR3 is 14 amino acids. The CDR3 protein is CASRLAGAVYEQYF. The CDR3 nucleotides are TGTGCCAGCAGGTTAGCGGGAGCCGTCTACGAGCAGTACTTC.

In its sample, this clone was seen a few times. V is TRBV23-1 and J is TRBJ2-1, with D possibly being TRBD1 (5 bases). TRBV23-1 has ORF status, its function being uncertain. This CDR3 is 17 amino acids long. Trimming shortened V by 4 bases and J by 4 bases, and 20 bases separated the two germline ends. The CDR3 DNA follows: TGCGCCAGCAGTCTATCGGTCCGGACATACTTTTACAATGAGCAGTTCTTC. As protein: CASSLSVRTYFYNEQFF.

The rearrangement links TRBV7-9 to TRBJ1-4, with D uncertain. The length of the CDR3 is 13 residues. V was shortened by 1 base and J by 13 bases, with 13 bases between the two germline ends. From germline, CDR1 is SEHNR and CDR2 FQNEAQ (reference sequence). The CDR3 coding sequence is TGTGCCAGCAGCTTAGGGGAGGCAGGAGGACTGTTTTTT. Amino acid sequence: CASSLGEAGGLFF.

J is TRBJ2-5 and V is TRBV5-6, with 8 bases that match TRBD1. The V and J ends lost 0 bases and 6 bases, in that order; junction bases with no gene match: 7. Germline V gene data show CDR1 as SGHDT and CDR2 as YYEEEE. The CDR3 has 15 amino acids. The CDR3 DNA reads TGTGCCAGCAGCTTGGCGGCAGGGGGCCCCAAGACCCAGTACTTC. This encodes CASSLAAGGPKTQYF.

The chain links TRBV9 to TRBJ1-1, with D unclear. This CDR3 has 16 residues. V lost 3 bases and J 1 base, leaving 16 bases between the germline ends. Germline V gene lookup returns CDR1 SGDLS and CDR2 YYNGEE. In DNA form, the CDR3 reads TGTGCCAGCAGCGCCGCCACGGGGTCCACGAACACTGAAGCTTTCTTT. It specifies CASSAATGSTNTEAFF.

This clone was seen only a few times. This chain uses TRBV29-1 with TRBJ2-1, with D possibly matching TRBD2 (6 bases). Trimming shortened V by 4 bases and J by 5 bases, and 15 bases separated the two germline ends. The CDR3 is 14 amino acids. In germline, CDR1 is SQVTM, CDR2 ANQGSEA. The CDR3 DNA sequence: TGCAGCGTTGTCCCCGGACTACATAACAATGAGCAGTTCTTC. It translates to CSVVPGLHNNEQFF.

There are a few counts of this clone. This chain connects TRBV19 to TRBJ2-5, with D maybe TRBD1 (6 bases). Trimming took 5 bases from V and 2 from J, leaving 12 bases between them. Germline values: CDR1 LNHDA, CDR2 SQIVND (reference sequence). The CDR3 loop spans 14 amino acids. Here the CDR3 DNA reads TGTGCCAGTAGTCTCCGGACAGCGCAAGAGACCCAGTACTTC. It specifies CASSLRTAQETQYF.

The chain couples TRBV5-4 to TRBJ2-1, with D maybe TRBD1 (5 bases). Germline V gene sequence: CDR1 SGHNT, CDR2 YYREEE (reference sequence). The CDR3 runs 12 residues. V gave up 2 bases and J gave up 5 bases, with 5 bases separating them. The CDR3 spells CASSFRDNEQFF. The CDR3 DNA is TGTGCCAGCAGCTTCAGGGACAATGAGCAGTTCTTC.

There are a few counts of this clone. CDR3 residues: CASSDDWRGQYF. The CDR3, as DNA: TGCGCCAGCAGTGACGACTGGAGGGGCCAGTACTTC. The rearrangement links TRBV10-1 to TRBJ2-5, with D possibly TRBD2 on 6 matching bases. Germline CDR1 and CDR2: WNHNN and SYGVQD (reference sequence). This CDR3 has 12 residues. V was trimmed by 3 bases and J by 10 bases, leaving 12 bases between them.

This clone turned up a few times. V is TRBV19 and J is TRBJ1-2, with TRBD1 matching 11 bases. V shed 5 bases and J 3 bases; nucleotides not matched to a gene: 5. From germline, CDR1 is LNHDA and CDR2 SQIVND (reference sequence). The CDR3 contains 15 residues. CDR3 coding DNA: TGTGCCAGTAGTGCGGGACAGGGGGTATACTATGGCTACACCTTC. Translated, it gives CASSAGQGVYYGYTF.

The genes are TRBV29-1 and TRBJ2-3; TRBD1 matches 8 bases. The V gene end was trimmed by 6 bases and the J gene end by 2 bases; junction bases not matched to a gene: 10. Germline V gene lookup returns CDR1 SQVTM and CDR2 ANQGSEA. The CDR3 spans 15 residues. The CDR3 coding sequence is TGCAGCGTGTATAACAGGGGGGAGAACACAGATACGCAGTATTTT. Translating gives CSVYNRGENTDTQYF.

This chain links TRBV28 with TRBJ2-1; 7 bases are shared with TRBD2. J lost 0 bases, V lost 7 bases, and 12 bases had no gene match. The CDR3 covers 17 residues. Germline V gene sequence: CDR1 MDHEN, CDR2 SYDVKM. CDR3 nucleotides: TGTGCCAGCACCTTAACCTGGGGGGGGAGCTCCTACAATGAGCAGTTCTTC. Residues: CASTLTWGGSSYNEQFF.

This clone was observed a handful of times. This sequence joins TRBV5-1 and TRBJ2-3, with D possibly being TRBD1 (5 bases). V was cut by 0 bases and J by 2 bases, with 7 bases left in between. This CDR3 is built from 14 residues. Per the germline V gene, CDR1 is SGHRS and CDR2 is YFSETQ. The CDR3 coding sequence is TGCGCCAGCAGCTTGGGACAGCTCACAGATACGCAGTATTTT. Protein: CASSLGQLTDTQYF.

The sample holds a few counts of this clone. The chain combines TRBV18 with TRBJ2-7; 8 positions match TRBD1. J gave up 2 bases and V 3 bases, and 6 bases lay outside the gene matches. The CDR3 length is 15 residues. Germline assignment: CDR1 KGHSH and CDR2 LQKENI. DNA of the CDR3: TGTGCCAGCTCACCGAGGGACAGGAGACCCTACGAGCAGTACTTC. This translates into CASSPRDRRPYEQYF.

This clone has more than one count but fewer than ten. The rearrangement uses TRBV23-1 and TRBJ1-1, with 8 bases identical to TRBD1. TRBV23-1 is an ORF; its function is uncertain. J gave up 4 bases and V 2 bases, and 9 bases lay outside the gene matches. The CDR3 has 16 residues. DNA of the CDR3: TGCGCCAGCAGTCAACATCGGACAGGGCCGGGCACTGAAGCTTTCTTT. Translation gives CASSQHRTGPGTEAFF.

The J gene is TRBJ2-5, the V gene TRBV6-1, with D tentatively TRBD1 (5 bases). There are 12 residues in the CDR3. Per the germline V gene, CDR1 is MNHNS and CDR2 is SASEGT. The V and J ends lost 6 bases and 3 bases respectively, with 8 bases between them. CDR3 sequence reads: CASSRVKETQYF. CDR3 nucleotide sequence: TGTGCCAGCAGCAGGGTTAAAGAGACCCAGTACTTC.

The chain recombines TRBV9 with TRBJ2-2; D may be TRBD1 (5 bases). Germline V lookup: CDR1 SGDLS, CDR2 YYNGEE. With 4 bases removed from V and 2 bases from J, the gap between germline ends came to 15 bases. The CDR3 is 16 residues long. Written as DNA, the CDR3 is TGTGCCAGCAGCCTCCTCGCCGGACATAACACCGGGGAGCTGTTTTTT. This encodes CASSLLAGHNTGELFF. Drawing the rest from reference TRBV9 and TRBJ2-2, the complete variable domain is DSGVTQTPKHLITATGQRVTLRCSPRSGDLSVYWYQQSLDQGLQFLIQYYNGEERAKGNILERFSAQQFPDLHSELNLSSLELGDSALYFCASSLLAGHNTGELFFGEGSRLTVL.

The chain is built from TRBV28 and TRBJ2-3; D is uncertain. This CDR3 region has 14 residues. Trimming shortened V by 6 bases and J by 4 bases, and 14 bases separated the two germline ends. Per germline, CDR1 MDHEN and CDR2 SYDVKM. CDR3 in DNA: TGTGCCAGCAGACCCCAGGCCCATCCAGATACGCAGTATTTT. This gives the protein CASRPQAHPDTQYF.

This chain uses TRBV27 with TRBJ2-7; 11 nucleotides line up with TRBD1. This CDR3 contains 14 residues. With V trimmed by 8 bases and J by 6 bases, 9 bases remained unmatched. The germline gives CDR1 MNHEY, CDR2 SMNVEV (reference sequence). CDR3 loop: CASWPPGQGGEQYF. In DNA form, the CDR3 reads TGTGCCAGCTGGCCCCCGGGACAGGGGGGCGAGCAGTACTTC.

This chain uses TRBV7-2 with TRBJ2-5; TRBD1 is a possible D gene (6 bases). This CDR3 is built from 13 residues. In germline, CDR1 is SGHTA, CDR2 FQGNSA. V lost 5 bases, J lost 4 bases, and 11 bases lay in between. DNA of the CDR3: TGTGCCAGCAGCCTTACAGGGCCAGAGACCCAGTACTTC. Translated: CASSLTGPETQYF.

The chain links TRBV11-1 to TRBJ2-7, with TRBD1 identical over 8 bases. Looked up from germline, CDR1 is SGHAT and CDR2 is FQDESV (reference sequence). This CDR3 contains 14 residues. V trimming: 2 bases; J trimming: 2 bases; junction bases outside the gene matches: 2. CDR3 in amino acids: CASSLQGAPYEQYF. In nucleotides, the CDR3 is TGTGCCAGCAGCTTACAGGGGGCACCCTACGAGCAGTACTTC. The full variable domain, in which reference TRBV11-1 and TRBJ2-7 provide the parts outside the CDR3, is EAEVAQSPRYKITEKSQAVAFWCDPISGHATLYWYRQILGQGPELLVQFQDESVVDDSQLPKDRFSAERLKGVDSTLKIQPAELGDSAMYLCASSLQGAPYEQYFGPGTRLTVT.

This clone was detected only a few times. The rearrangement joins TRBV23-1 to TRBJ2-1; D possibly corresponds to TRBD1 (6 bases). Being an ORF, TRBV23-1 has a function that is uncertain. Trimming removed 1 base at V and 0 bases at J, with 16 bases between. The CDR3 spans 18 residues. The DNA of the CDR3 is TGCGCCAGCAGTCAATTTGGAACTCACAGGGTCTCCTACAATGAGCAGTTCTTC. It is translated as CASSQFGTHRVSYNEQFF.

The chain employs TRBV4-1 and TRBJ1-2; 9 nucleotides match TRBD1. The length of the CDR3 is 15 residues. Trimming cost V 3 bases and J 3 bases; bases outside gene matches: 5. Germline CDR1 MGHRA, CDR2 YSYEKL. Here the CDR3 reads CASSQVGTGYYGYTF. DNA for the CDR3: TGCGCCAGCAGCCAGGTCGGGACAGGGTACTATGGCTACACCTTC.

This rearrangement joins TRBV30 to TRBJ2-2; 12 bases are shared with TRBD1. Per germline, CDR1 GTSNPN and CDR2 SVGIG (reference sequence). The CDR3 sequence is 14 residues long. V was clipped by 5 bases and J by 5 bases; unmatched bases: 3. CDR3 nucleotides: TGTGCCTGGGGGGGACAGGGGGCGACCGGGGAGCTGTTTTTT. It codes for CAWGGQGATGELFF.

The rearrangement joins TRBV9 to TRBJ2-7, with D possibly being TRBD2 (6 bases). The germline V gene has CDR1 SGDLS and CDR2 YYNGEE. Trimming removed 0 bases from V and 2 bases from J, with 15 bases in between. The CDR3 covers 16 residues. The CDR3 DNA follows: TGTGCCAGCAGCGTAGAGGAACTAGCCAGCCCCTACGAGCAGTACTTC. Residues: CASSVEELASPYEQYF.

The chain's CDR3 is CASSFRRVAFYEQFF. The CDR3 DNA reads TGTGCCAGCAGCTTCCGCCGGGTAGCGTTCTATGAGCAGTTCTTC. The V and J genes are TRBV5-6 and TRBJ2-1; possibly TRBD2 for D (5 bases). Trimming shortened V by 2 bases and J by 8 bases, and 17 bases separated the two germline ends. Looked up from germline, CDR1 is SGHDT and CDR2 is YYEEEE. The CDR3 has 15 amino acids.

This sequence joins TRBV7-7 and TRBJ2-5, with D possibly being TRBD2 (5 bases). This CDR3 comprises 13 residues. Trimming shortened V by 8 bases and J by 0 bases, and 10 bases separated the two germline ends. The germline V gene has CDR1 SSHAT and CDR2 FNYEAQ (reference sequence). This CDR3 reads CASSPGYQETQYF. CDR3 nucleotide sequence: TGTGCCAGCTCCCCGGGGTACCAAGAGACCCAGTACTTC.